This TCR beta chain was obtained from a study of blood T cell repertoires in COVID-19. Generated by immunoSEQ multiplex PCR, the TCRdb table keeps only in-frame clones and is missing some. The sample has about 320,000 clones, 90% seen once. As regards this clone: The same CDR3 is also encoded by other DNA sequences in this sample.

The germline CDR1 and CDR2 sequences are KGHSH and LQKENI. The CDR3 totals 15 residues. Trimming at V came to 3 bases and at J to 4 bases, leaving 4 bases not matched to a gene. The sequenced material came from PBMCs or T cells enriched from blood (not recorded which). This receptor was identified in a woman aged 30 to 39 who had been exposed to COVID-19. V and J are TRBV18 and TRBJ1-5, with TRBD1 identical over 9 bases. In nucleotides, the CDR3 is TGTGCCAGCTCACCCCCGGGACAGGGAAATCAGCCCCAGCATTTT. Protein sequence: CASSPPGQGNQPQHF.